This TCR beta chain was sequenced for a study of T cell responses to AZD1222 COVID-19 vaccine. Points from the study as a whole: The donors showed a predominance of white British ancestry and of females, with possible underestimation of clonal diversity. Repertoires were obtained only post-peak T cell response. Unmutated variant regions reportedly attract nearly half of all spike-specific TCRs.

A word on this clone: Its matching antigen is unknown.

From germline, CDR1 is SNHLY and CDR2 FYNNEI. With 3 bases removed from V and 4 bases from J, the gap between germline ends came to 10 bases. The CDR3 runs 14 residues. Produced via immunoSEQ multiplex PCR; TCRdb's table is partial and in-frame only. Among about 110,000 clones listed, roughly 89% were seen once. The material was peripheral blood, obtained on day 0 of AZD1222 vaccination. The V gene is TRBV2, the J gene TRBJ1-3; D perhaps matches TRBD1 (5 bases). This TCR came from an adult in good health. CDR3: CASSERGMGNTIYF. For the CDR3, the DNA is TGTGCCAGCAGTGAGAGGGGAATGGGAAACACCATATATTTT.